This T cell receptor beta chain comes out of a study of cytomegalovirus exposure and HLA in healthy donors. This clone was seen more than once but under ten times. This CDR3 is 12 amino acids long. Trimming took off 5 bases at V and 4 bases at J, with 8 bases between the two ends. Germline CDR1 SGHVS, CDR2 FNYEAQ. PCR employed 60 Vbeta and 13 Jbeta primers. Profiled with immunoSEQ multiplex PCR; TCRdb holds only in-frame clones, not every one. The sample records roughly 100,000 clones, roughly 63% being singletons. This chain connects TRBV7-6 to TRBJ2-5, with D maybe TRBD2 (6 bases). The sequenced sample was PBMCs. The sequence was obtained from a boy aged 5-17 years in good health and CMV-seropositive. The CDR3 nucleotides are TGTGCCAGCAGCCGCGGGGTAGAGACCCAGTACTTC. This encodes CASSRGVETQYF.